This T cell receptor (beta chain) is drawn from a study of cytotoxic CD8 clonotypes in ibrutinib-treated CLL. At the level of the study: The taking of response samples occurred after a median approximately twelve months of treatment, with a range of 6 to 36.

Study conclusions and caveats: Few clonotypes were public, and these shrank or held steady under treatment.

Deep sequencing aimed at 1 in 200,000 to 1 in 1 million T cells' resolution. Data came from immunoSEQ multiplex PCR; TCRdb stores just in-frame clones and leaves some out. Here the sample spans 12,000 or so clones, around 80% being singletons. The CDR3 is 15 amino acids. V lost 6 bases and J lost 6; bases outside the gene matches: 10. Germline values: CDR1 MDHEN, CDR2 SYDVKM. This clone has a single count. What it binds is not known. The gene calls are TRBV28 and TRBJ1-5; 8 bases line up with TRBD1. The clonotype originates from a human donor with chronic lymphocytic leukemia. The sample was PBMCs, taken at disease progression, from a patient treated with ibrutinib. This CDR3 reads CASSPPTGGIQPQHF. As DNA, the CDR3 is TGTGCCAGCAGCCCCCCAACAGGGGGTATTCAGCCCCAGCATTTT.